This T cell receptor (beta chain) was obtained from a study of blood T cell repertoires in COVID-19. Across the study: PBMCs, B-cell-depleted T cells, or T cells were the source of the cDNA or gDNA that made up the material.

The V gene lost 6 bases and the J gene lost 0 bases, with 12 bases spanning the gap. This CDR3 has 15 residues. CDR1 and CDR2 from the germline V gene are MNHEY and SVGAGI. Authors' processing steps: The assay estimated nucleated cells by amplifying reference gene primers. Produced via immunoSEQ multiplex PCR; TCRdb's table is partial and in-frame only. D and trimming were read from the DNA, whereas the V and J calls and clone size are those reported in that table. This sample has around 700,000 clones, with about 90% found just once. The TCR sequence derives from a woman between 18 and 29 years old with acute or convalescent COVID-19. Sequencing input: peripheral blood. The chain has TRBV6-5 and TRBJ1-5; unclear D gene. The CDR3 sequence: CASRVSGYSNQPQHF. CDR3 coding DNA: TGTGCCAGCAGGGTGTCGGGATATAGCAATCAGCCCCAGCATTTT.